These T cell receptor beta chains were read from a single sample in a study of T cell repertoires in cytomegalovirus infection. These receptors' targets are unknown. TCRdb called the reads again in MiXCR, with one record for every CDR3 protein. In the table there are 20,000 to 30,000 distinct CDR3 sequences, about 23% of which are singletons. The starting material was CD8+ T cells from cultured PBMCs, obtained from culture after CMV antigen stimulation. These receptors were collected from a human donor in good health (CMV status not recorded). Some clones in this sample may be carry-over from other donors' samples. Both conserved end residues are part of each CDR3. A D gene is named only where the DNA matches it firmly.

CDR3aa	v_gene	d_gene
CSVGRATEAFF	TRBV29-1	NA
CASSYGISNQPQHF	TRBV6-5	NA
CTSSLSPGYTEAFF	TRBV7-2	NA
CASSPQGAGGPVIGELFF	TRBV4-1	NA
CASSLLRGSNNEQFF	TRBV7-2	TRBD2
CASSSGEDEQYF	TRBV2	NA
CASSLSSSGDNEQFF	TRBV28	NA
CASSQRRPSNTEAFF	TRBV4-1	NA
CASSQDPGPLGSPLHF	TRBV4-1	NA
CASSLYETQYF	TRBV12-3/TRBV12-4	NA
CASSQDSGTGGLNGDPPQHF	TRBV4-1	TRBD1
CASSQSIGRGAEAFF	TRBV4-3	NA
CASSLGTDYNYGYTF	TRBV7-9	NA
CASSQGGRGYTF	TRBV6-5	TRBD1
CASGPPYEQYF	TRBV7-9	NA
CAISEPLAGRDTGELFF	TRBV10-3	TRBD2
CASSFPGGGSYNEQFF	TRBV28	NA
CASSLGAKTHNQPQHF	TRBV5-6	NA
CASSIGGIQETQYF	TRBV13	NA
CASSRREGGSETQYF	TRBV11-2	NA
CASSYGLALTYEQYF	TRBV7-6	TRBD2
CASSTLPTGPEQYF	TRBV19	NA
CASSFQGVMETQYF	TRBV12-3/TRBV12-4	TRBD1
CASSLAPTNQPQHF	TRBV7-6	NA
CASSPGTVLSGNTIYF	TRBV5-1	NA
CASSLTEANTEAFF	TRBV12-3/TRBV12-4	NA
CSVIDRDRVDNEQFF	TRBV29-1	TRBD1
CASSGALGGLETQYF	TRBV28	NA
CASSQTSGRSSGANVLTF	TRBV7-9	NA
CSVATDAYGYTF	TRBV29-1	NA
CASSLSHRGRGSYNEQFF	TRBV27	NA
CASTQLKEYGYTF	TRBV7-2	NA
CASSLRGPREKLLF	TRBV7-6	NA
CASSHDLAGGDYGYTF	TRBV19	TRBD1
CASSLRGQGYEQYF	TRBV27	TRBD1
CASSYRGRVLDTQYF	TRBV6-2/TRBV6-3	NA
CASTLFYGESETQYF	TRBV7-6	NA
CASSLEGAFTDTQYF	TRBV7-2	NA
CASSPQGQGVFNYGYTF	TRBV28	TRBD1
CASSLPEDGKSTDTQYF	TRBV28	NA
CASKEGSQPQHF	TRBV6-6	NA
CASRSDYGTHYGYTF	TRBV27	NA
CASSLASGESGETQYF	TRBV11-1	TRBD2
CSARRQGLRGTEAFF	TRBV20-1	TRBD1
CASSSNGLGNQPQHF	TRBV6-6	NA
CASSDGTYNEQFF	TRBV11-1	NA
CASSQGPSGGGNNEQFF	TRBV7-7	TRBD2
CASSPTGNQPQHF	TRBV6-6	TRBD1
CASSIGTLQETQYF	TRBV5-6	NA
CASSPGTGRNEQYF	TRBV4-1	TRBD1
CASSDGGGSTDTQYF	TRBV2	TRBD2